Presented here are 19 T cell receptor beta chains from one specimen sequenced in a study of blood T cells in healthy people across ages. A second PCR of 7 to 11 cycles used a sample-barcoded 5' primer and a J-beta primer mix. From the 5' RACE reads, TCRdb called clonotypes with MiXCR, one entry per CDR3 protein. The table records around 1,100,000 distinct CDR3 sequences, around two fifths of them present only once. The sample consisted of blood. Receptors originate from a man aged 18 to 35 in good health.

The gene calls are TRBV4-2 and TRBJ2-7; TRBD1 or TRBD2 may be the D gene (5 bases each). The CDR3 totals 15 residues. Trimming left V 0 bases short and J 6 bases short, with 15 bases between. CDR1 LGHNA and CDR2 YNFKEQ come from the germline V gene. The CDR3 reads CASSQDRAGSGEQYF. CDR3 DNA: TGTGCCAGCAGCCAAGATCGCGCAGGGAGTGGCGAGCAGTACTTC.

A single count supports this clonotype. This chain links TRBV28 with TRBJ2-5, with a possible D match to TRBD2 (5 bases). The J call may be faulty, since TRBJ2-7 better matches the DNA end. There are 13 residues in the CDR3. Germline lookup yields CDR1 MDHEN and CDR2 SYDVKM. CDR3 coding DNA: TGTGCTGCCACCGCTCCGGGATTTGGCGAGCAGTACTTC. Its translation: CAATAPGFGEQYF.

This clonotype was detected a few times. CDR3 coding DNA: TGCGCCAGCAGCCAAGATGGGACGTACTATGGCTACACCTTC. It specifies CASSQDGTYYGYTF. The chain is built from TRBV4-3 and TRBJ1-2; possible D gene TRBD1, 5 bases. This CDR3 spans 14 amino acids. With 0 bases removed from V and 3 bases from J, the gap between germline ends came to 8 bases. Germline values: CDR1 LGHNA, CDR2 YSLEER.

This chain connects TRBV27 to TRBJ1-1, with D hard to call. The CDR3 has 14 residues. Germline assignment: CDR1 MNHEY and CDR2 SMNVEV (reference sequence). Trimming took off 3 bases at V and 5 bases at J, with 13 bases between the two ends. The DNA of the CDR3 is TGTGCCAGCAGTTTCTTCGGGGTGGGAACTGAAGCTTTCTTT. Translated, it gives CASSFFGVGTEAFF.

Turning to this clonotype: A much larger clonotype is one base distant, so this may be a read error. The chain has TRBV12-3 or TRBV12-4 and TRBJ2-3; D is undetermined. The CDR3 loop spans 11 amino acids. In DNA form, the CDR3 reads TGTGCCGGCAGTCGTAGGGATACGCAGTATTTT. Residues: CAGSRRDTQYF.

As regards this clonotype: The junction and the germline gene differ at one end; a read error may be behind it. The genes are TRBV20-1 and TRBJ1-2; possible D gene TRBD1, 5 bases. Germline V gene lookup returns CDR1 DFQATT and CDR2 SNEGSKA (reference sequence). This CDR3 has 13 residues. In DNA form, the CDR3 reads TGCAGTGCTAGAGATTCCAGGGCCCATGGCTACACCTTT. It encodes CSARDSRAHGYTF.

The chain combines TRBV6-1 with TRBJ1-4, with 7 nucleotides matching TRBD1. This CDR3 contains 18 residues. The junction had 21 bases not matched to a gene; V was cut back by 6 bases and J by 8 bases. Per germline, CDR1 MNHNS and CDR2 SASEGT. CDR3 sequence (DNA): TGTGCCAGCAGGCGACAGGGTTTGATGGCGACACTGCGAGAAAAACTGTTTTTT. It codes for CASRRQGLMATLREKLFF.

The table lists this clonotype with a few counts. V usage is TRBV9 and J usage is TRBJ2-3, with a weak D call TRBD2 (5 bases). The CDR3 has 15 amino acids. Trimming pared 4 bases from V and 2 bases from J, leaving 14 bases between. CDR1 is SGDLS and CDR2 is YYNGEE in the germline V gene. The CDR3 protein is CASSPRGSPTDTQYF. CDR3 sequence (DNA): TGTGCCAGCAGCCCTAGAGGGAGCCCCACAGATACGCAGTATTTT.

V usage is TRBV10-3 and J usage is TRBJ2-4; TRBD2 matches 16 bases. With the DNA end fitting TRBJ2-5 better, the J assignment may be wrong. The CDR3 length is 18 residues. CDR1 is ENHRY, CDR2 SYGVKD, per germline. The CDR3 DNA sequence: TGTGCCAGCAAGGGGGGGACTAGCGGGAGGGCCCTTCAAGAGACCCAGTACTTC. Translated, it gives CASKGGTSGRALQETQYF.

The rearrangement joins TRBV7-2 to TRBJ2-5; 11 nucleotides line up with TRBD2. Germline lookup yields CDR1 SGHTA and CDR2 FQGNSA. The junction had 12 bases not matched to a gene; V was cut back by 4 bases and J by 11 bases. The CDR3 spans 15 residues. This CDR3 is CASSSTSGANNEQYF. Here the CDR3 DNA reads TGTGCCAGCAGCTCGACTAGCGGGGCAAACAATGAGCAGTACTTC. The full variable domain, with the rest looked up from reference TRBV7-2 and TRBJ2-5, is GAGVSQSPSNKVTEKGKDVELRCDPISGHTALYWYRQSLGQGLEFLIYFQGNSAPDKSGLPSDRFSAERTGGSVSTLTIQRTQQEDSAVYLCASSSTSGANNEQYFGPGTRLLVL.

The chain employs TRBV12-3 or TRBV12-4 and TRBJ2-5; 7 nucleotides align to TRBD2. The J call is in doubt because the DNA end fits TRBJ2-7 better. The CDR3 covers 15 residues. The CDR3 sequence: CASREGASGTYEQYF. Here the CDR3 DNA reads TGTGCCAGCAGGGAAGGGGCTAGCGGAACTTACGAGCAGTACTTC.

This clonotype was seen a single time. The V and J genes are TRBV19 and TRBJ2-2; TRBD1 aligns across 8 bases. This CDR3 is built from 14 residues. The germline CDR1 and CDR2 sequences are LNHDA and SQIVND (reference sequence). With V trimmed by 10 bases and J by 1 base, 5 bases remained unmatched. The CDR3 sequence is CATGQGLNTGELFF. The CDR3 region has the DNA TGTGCCACTGGACAGGGACTGAACACCGGGGAGCTGTTTTTT.

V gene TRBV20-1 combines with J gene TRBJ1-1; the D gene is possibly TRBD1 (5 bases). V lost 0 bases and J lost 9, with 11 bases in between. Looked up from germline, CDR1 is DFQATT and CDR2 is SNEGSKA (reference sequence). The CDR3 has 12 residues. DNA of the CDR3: TGCAGTGCTAGAGATGAGGGGTTTCAAGCTTTCTTT. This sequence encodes CSARDEGFQAFF.

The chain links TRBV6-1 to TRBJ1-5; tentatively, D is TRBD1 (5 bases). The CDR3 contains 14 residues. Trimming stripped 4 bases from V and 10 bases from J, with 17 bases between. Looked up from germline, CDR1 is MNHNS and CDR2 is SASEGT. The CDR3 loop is CASSGGVSRGPQHF. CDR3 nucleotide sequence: TGTGCCAGCAGTGGAGGGGTGTCGCGTGGTCCCCAGCATTTT.

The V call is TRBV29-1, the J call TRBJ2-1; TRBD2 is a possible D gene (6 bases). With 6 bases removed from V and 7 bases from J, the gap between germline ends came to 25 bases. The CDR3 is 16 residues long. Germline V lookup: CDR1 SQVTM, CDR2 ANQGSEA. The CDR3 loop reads CSVILSGTREGNEQFF. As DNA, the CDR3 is TGCAGCGTCATACTCTCCGGGACTCGGGAAGGGAATGAGCAGTTCTTC.

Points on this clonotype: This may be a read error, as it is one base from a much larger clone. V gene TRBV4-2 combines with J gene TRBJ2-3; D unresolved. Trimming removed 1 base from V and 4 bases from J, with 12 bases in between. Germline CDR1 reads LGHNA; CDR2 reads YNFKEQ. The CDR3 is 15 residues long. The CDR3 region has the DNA TGTGCCAGCAGCCAAGTTCAGGTGAGACCAGATACGCAGTATTTT. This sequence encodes CASSQVQVRPDTQYF.

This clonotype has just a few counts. CDR3: CSARDEGRGSANEKLFF. The CDR3 nucleotides are TGCAGTGCTAGAGATGAGGGCAGGGGGTCGGCTAATGAAAAACTGTTTTTT. The chain links TRBV20-1 to TRBJ1-4; the match to TRBD1 covers 7 bases. V lost 0 bases, J lost 3 bases, and 10 bases stayed unmatched. The CDR3 is 17 residues long. Germline V gene data show CDR1 as DFQATT and CDR2 as SNEGSKA (reference sequence).

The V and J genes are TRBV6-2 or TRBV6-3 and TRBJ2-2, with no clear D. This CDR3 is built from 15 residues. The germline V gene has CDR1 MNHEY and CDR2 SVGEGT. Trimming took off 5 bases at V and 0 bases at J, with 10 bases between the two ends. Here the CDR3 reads CASSLYPTNTGELFF. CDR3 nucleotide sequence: TGTGCCAGCAGTCTCTATCCGACGAACACCGGGGAGCTGTTTTTT.

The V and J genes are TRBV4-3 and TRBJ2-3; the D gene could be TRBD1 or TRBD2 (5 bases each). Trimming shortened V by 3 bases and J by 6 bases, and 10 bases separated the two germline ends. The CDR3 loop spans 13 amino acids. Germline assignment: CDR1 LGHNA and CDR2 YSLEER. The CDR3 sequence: CASSHGTSDTQYF. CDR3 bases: TGCGCCAGCAGCCATGGGACGTCTGATACGCAGTATTTT.